The rows below give T cell receptor beta chains drawn from one sample of a study of patients and donors after allogeneic stem cell transplantation. MiXCR, applied by TCRdb to the RT-PCR reads, yields one record per CDR3 protein. This sample has approximately 200,000 distinct CDR3 sequences; around two fifths occur once, and the top ten carry about 35%. The material sequenced was blood, either unsorted or a sorted T cell fraction (not recorded which). All receptors come from a human donor who was either an allogeneic HSCT recipient or a stem cell or donor lymphocyte infusion donor (not recorded which). It is not recorded whose cells these are; they may come from a transplant donor. CDR3s include the opening cysteine and the closing phenylalanine or tryptophan. Fields, in order: V gene, J gene, clone size, D gene, CDR3 DNA, CDR3 protein. D genes are given only for firm matches. Clone size is not always given. Where it is, it says once, few, many or a class for expanded clones.

v_call: TRBV15; j_call: TRBJ2-7; clone_size: few; d_call: .; cdr3_nt: TGTGCCACCAGCAGCCGGGACAAGTCTAGCGAGCAGTACTTC; cdr3_aa: CATSSRDKSSEQYF
v_call: TRBV13; j_call: TRBJ2-7; clone_size: .; d_call: TRBD2; cdr3_nt: TGTGCCAGCAGCTCTGCTAGCGGGGCCTACGAGCAGTACTTC; cdr3_aa: CASSSASGAYEQYF
v_call: TRBV27; j_call: TRBJ1-1; clone_size: .; d_call: .; cdr3_nt: TGTGCCAGCAAGGTAGGACAGATGAACACTGAAGCTTTCTTT; cdr3_aa: CASKVGQMNTEAFF
v_call: TRBV7-9; j_call: TRBJ1-2; clone_size: few; d_call: TRBD1; cdr3_nt: TGTGCCAGCAGCTTCGGACAGGGCCTGAACTATGGCTACACCTTC; cdr3_aa: CASSFGQGLNYGYTF
v_call: TRBV7-6; j_call: TRBJ1-5; clone_size: few; d_call: .; cdr3_nt: TGTGCCAGCAGCCTAACAGATTATAGCAATCAGCCCCAGCATTTT; cdr3_aa: CASSLTDYSNQPQHF
v_call: TRBV20-1; j_call: TRBJ2-7; clone_size: few; d_call: TRBD1; cdr3_nt: TGCAGTGCTAGTCAGGGGACAGGGGCGTACGAGCAGTACTTC; cdr3_aa: CSASQGTGAYEQYF
v_call: TRBV4-2; j_call: TRBJ2-3; clone_size: .; d_call: TRBD2; cdr3_nt: TGTGCCAGCAGCCAACAGGGAGCGGGGGTTAGCACAGATACGCAGTATTTT; cdr3_aa: CASSQQGAGVSTDTQYF
v_call: TRBV5-5; j_call: TRBJ1-1; clone_size: .; d_call: .; cdr3_nt: TGTGCCAGCAGCTCGGGGGACTCTCTCCGGTGGGCTGAAGCTTTCTTT; cdr3_aa: CASSSGDSLRWAEAFF
v_call: TRBV12-3/TRBV12-4; j_call: TRBJ1-5; clone_size: .; d_call: .; cdr3_nt: TGTGCCAGCAGTTCTACTTGGAGCAATCAGCCCCAGCATTTT; cdr3_aa: CASSSTWSNQPQHF
v_call: TRBV27; j_call: TRBJ1-5; clone_size: .; d_call: TRBD1; cdr3_nt: TGTGCCAGCAGTTCCTGGACAGGGGGCAGGCAGCCCCAGCATTTT; cdr3_aa: CASSSWTGGRQPQHF
v_call: TRBV20-1; j_call: TRBJ2-1; clone_size: .; d_call: TRBD2; cdr3_nt: TGCAGTGCTAGAGCTCCCGTGAGCGGGAGTGCGAATGAGCAGTTCTTC; cdr3_aa: CSARAPVSGSANEQFF
v_call: TRBV29-1; j_call: TRBJ1-2; clone_size: few; d_call: .; cdr3_nt: TGCAGCGTTGAAGGCAACGGCGATGGCTACACCTTC; cdr3_aa: CSVEGNGDGYTF
v_call: TRBV5-1; j_call: TRBJ1-2; clone_size: .; d_call: TRBD1; cdr3_nt: TGCGCCAGCAGCCAGGGACAGGGAGGTGGCTACACCTTC; cdr3_aa: CASSQGQGGGYTF
v_call: TRBV4-3; j_call: TRBJ2-3; clone_size: .; d_call: .; cdr3_nt: TGCGCCAGCAGCCAAGATTATGGGTCAGATACGCAGTATTTT; cdr3_aa: CASSQDYGSDTQYF
v_call: TRBV9; j_call: TRBJ2-7; clone_size: .; d_call: TRBD2; cdr3_nt: TGTGCCAGCAGCGCCGGGACTAGCGTGAGTGAACCCTACGAGCAGTACTTC; cdr3_aa: CASSAGTSVSEPYEQYF
v_call: TRBV7-2; j_call: TRBJ2-5; clone_size: .; d_call: TRBD2; cdr3_nt: TGTGCCAGCGGTACTAGCGGGGGAGAGACCCAGTACTTC; cdr3_aa: CASGTSGGETQYF
v_call: TRBV7-6; j_call: TRBJ1-3; clone_size: few; d_call: .; cdr3_nt: TGTGCCAGCAGCTCGCGTTGGGGGGCTGGAAACACCATATATTTT; cdr3_aa: CASSSRWGAGNTIYF
v_call: TRBV7-9; j_call: TRBJ2-3; clone_size: few; d_call: .; cdr3_nt: TGTGCCGGCGACAGGATCTTCAATACGGTCACAGATACGCAGTATTTT; cdr3_aa: CAGDRIFNTVTDTQYF
v_call: TRBV5-6; j_call: TRBJ1-5; clone_size: .; d_call: .; cdr3_nt: TGTGCCAGCAGCTTGGGAAGTGGTCAGCCCCAGCATTTT; cdr3_aa: CASSLGSGQPQHF
v_call: TRBV12-3/TRBV12-4; j_call: TRBJ1-5; clone_size: .; d_call: .; cdr3_nt: TGTGCCAGCAGTGCTAGGAATCAGCCCCAGCATTTT; cdr3_aa: CASSARNQPQHF
v_call: TRBV4-2; j_call: TRBJ2-5; clone_size: .; d_call: .; cdr3_nt: TGTGCCAGCAGCCAAGAGGTTGAGGGGTACCAAGAGACCCAGTACTTC; cdr3_aa: CASSQEVEGYQETQYF
v_call: TRBV12-3/TRBV12-4; j_call: TRBJ2-1; clone_size: .; d_call: .; cdr3_nt: TGTGCCAGCAGTGGGGGTCTACCGGGTGAGCAGTTCTTC; cdr3_aa: CASSGGLPGEQFF
v_call: TRBV11-3; j_call: TRBJ2-2; clone_size: .; d_call: .; cdr3_nt: TGTGCCCTAAAGACAGGGGAGCTGTTTTTT; cdr3_aa: CALKTGELFF
v_call: TRBV12-3/TRBV12-4; j_call: TRBJ1-2; clone_size: few; d_call: .; cdr3_nt: TGTGCCAGCAGTTTGCCCAGCGCATGGGGCTACACCTTC; cdr3_aa: CASSLPSAWGYTF
v_call: TRBV10-3; j_call: TRBJ1-2; clone_size: few; d_call: .; cdr3_nt: TGTGCCATCAGTGATGAAAACACCTATAACTATGGCTACACCTTC; cdr3_aa: CAISDENTYNYGYTF
v_call: TRBV24-1; j_call: TRBJ2-2; clone_size: few; d_call: TRBD2; cdr3_nt: TGTGCCACCAGTGATCGGAAAAAGAGCGGGGGAACCGCCGGGGAGCTGTTTTTT; cdr3_aa: CATSDRKKSGGTAGELFF
v_call: TRBV7-9; j_call: TRBJ1-4; clone_size: .; d_call: .; cdr3_nt: TGTGCCAGCAACGGGCTGGGCGCAACTAATGAAAAACTGTTTTTT; cdr3_aa: CASNGLGATNEKLFF
v_call: TRBV29-1; j_call: TRBJ2-7; clone_size: .; d_call: .; cdr3_nt: TGCAGCGTTGAACTTGTCCAGGGTGCCTACGAGCAGTACTTC; cdr3_aa: CSVELVQGAYEQYF
v_call: TRBV11-3; j_call: TRBJ2-1; clone_size: few; d_call: .; cdr3_nt: TGTGCCAGCAGCTCAGACAGTTCCTACAATGAGCAGTTCTTC; cdr3_aa: CASSSDSSYNEQFF
v_call: TRBV9; j_call: TRBJ2-7; clone_size: .; d_call: .; cdr3_nt: TGTGCCAGCAGCGTGGGCGCGGGAAAAACCTACGAGCAGTACTTC; cdr3_aa: CASSVGAGKTYEQYF
v_call: TRBV12-3/TRBV12-4; j_call: TRBJ1-5; clone_size: few; d_call: .; cdr3_nt: TGTGCCAGCACCCCTGGCAGAGGCCTCAATCAGCCCCAGCATTTT; cdr3_aa: CASTPGRGLNQPQHF
v_call: TRBV6-4; j_call: TRBJ1-2; clone_size: .; d_call: .; cdr3_nt: TGTGCCAGCAGTGAAGGGGGCTATGGCTACACCTTC; cdr3_aa: CASSEGGYGYTF
v_call: TRBV28; j_call: TRBJ1-2; clone_size: .; d_call: .; cdr3_nt: TGTGCCAGCAGTTCCCAGTGGATGAACTATGGCTACACCTTC; cdr3_aa: CASSSQWMNYGYTF
v_call: TRBV29-1; j_call: TRBJ1-2; clone_size: .; d_call: .; cdr3_nt: TGCAGCGTTGTCGAACAGCCCTATGGCTACACCTTC; cdr3_aa: CSVVEQPYGYTF
v_call: TRBV20-1; j_call: TRBJ1-2; clone_size: .; d_call: .; cdr3_nt: TGCAGTGCCCCCCTCGACAGAAGACCTACCTATGGCTACACCTTC; cdr3_aa: CSAPLDRRPTYGYTF
v_call: TRBV18; j_call: TRBJ1-1; clone_size: many; d_call: .; cdr3_nt: TGTGCCAGCTCACCTGAGGTGAACACTGAAGCTTTCTTT; cdr3_aa: CASSPEVNTEAFF
v_call: TRBV28; j_call: TRBJ2-7; clone_size: few; d_call: TRBD1; cdr3_nt: TGTGCCAGCAGTTCTGGACAGGGGGTTTCCTACGAGCAGTACTTC; cdr3_aa: CASSSGQGVSYEQYF
v_call: TRBV29-1; j_call: TRBJ2-7; clone_size: .; d_call: .; cdr3_nt: TGCAGCGTTGACTGGGGTCATTCTACCGAACAGTACTTC; cdr3_aa: CSVDWGHSTEQYF
v_call: TRBV7-2; j_call: TRBJ1-4; clone_size: .; d_call: .; cdr3_nt: TGTGCCAGCAGCCGACAGAGTGCAACTAATGAAAAACTGTTTTTT; cdr3_aa: CASSRQSATNEKLFF
v_call: TRBV2; j_call: TRBJ2-1; clone_size: few; d_call: TRBD2; cdr3_nt: TGTGCCAGCAGTGACCGGCGGGGGAGCTCCTACAATGAGCAGTTCTTC; cdr3_aa: CASSDRRGSSYNEQFF
v_call: TRBV30; j_call: TRBJ1-1; clone_size: .; d_call: .; cdr3_nt: TGTGCCTGGAGTCCCGACTGGGGGACTGAAGCTTTCTTT; cdr3_aa: CAWSPDWGTEAFF
v_call: TRBV3-1; j_call: TRBJ1-2; clone_size: .; d_call: TRBD1; cdr3_nt: TGTGCCAGCAGCCAAGTGCCGAGGGACAGCGGAGATGGCTACACCTTC; cdr3_aa: CASSQVPRDSGDGYTF
v_call: TRBV29-1; j_call: TRBJ1-1; clone_size: .; d_call: .; cdr3_nt: TGCAGCGCCATCATCAGGGCCCAAGAAGCTTTCTTT; cdr3_aa: CSAIIRAQEAFF